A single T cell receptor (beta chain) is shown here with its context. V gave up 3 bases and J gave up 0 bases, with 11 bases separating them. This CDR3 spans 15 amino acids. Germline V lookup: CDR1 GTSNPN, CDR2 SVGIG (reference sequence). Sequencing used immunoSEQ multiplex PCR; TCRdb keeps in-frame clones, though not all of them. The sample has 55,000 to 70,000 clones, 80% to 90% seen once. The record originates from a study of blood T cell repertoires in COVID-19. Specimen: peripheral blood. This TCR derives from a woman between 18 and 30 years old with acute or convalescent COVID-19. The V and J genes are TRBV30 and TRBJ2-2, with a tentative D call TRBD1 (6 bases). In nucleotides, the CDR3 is TGTGCCTGGAGCGTGGACAGTTCGAACACCGGGGAGCTGTTTTTT. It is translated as CAWSVDSSNTGELFF.